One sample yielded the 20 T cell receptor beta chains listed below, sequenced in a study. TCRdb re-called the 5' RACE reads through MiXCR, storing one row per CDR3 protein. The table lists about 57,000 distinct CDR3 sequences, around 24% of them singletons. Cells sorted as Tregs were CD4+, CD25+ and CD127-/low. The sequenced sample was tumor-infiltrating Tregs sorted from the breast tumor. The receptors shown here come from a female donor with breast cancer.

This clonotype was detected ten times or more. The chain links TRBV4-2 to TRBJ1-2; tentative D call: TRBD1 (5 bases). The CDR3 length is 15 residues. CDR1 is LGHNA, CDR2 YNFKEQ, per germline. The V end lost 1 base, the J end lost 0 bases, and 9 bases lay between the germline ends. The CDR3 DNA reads TGTGCCAGCAGCCAAGTCTGGGGGACTAACTATGGCTACACCTTC. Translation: CASSQVWGTNYGYTF.

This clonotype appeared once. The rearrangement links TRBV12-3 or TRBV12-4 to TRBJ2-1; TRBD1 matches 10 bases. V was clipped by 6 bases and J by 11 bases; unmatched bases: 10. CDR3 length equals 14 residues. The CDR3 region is CASRPGQGSHKQFF. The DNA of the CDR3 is TGTGCCAGCAGGCCGGGACAGGGGTCCCATAAGCAGTTCTTC.

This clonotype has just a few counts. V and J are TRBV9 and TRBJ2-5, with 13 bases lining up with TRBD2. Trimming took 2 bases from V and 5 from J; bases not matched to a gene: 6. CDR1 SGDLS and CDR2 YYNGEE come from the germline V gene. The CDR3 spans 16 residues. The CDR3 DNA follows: TGTGCCAGCAGCGTTACTAGCGGGGGGGCCTTGGAGACCCAGTACTTC. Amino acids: CASSVTSGGALETQYF.

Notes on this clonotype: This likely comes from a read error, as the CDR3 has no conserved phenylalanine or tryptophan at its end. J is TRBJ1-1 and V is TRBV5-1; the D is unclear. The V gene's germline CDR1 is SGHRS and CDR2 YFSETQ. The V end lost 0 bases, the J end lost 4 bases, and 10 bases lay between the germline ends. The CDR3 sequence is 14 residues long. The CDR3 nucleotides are TGCGCCAGCAGCTTGGACAGAAGGACCACTGAAGCTTTCTTA. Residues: CASSLDRRTTEAFL.

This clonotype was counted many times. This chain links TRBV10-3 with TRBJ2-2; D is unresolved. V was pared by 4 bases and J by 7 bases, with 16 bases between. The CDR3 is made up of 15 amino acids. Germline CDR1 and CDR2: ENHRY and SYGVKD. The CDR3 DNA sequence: TGTGCCATCAGTGGGTCTGGTCCCAACGGCGGGGAGCTGTTTTTT. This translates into CAISGSGPNGGELFF.

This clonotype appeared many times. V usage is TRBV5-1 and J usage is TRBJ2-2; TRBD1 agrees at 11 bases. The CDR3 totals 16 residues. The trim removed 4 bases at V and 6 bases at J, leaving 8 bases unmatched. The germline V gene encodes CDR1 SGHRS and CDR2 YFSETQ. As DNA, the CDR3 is TGCGCCAGCAGCACCCTAGGACAGGGGGCTCCCGGGGAGCTGTTTTTT. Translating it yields CASSTLGQGAPGELFF.

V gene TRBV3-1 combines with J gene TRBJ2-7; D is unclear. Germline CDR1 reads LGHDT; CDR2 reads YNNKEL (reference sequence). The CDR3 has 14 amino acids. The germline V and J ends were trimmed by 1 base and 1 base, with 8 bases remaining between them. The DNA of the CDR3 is TGTGCCAGCAGCCAAGGTAGGCAGTCCTACGAGCAGTACTTC. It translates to CASSQGRQSYEQYF.

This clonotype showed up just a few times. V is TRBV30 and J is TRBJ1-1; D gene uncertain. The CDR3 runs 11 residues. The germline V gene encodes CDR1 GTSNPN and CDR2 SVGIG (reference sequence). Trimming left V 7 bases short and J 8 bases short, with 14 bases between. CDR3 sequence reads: CAFSQLLEAFF. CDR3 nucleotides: TGTGCCTTTTCCCAGTTGTTGGAAGCTTTCTTT. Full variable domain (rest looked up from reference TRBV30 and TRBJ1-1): SQTIHQWPATLVQPVGSPLSLECTVEGTSNPNLYWYRQAAGRGLQLLFYSVGIGQISSEVPQNLSASRPQDRQFILSSKKLLLSDSGFYLCAFSQLLEAFFGQGTRLTVV.

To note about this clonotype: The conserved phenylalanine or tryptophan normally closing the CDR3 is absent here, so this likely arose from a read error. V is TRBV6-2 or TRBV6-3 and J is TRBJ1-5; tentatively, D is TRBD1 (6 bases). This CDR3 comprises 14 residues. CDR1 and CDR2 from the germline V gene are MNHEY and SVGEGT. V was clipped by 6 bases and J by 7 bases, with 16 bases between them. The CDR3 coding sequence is TGTGCCAGCAGCAGAGCAGGGGTGGGGCAGCCCCAGCATTCT. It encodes CASSRAGVGQPQHS.

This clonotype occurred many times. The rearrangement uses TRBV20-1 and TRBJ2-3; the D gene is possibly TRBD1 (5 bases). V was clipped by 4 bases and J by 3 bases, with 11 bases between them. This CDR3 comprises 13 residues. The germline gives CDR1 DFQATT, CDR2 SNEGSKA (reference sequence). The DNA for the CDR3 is TGCAGTGCTACAGGGTCCGGGACAGATACGCAGTATTTT. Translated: CSATGSGTDTQYF.

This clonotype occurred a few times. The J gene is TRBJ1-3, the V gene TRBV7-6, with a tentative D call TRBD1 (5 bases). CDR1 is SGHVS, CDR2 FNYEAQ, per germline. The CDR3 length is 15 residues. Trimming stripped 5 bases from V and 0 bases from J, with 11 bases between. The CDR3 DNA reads TGTGCCAGCAGCAGGCGGGGGGGCTCTGGAAACACCATATATTTT. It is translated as CASSRRGGSGNTIYF.

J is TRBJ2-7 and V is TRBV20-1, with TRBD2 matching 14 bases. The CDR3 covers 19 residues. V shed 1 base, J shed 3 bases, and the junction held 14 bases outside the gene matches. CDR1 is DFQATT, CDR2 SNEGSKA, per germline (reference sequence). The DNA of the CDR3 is TGCAGTGCTAGAGGGCCTCAGGGGACTAGCGGGAGACCGGTCTACGAGCAGTACTTC. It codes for CSARGPQGTSGRPVYEQYF.

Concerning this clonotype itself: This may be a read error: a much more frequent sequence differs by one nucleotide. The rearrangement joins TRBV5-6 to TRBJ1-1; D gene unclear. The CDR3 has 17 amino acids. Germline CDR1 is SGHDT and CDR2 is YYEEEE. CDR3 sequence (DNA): TGTGCCAGCAGCTTGGGGGAGACCCGCCTCATGAACGCTGAAGCTTTCTTT. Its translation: CASSLGETRLMNAEAFF. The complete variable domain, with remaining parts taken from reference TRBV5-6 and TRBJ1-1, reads DAGVTQSPTHLIKTRGQQVTLRCSPKSGHDTVSWYQQALGQGPQFIFQYYEEEERQRGNFPDRFSGHQFPNYSSELNVNALLLGDSALYLCASSLGETRLMNAEAFFGQGTRLTVV.

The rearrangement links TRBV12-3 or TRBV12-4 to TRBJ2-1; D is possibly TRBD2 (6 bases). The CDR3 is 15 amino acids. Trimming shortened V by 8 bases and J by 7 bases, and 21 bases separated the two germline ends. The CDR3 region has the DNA TGTGCCAGCCGTTGGACGGCGGGGATAATAAATGAGCAGTTCTTC. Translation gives CASRWTAGIINEQFF.

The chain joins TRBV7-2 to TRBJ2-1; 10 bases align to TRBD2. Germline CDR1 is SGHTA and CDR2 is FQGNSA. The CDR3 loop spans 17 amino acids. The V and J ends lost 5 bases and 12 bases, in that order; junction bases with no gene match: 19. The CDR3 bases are TGTGCCAGCAGCCCCTCGTCCGGGACTAGCGCCTTACTAGGGCAGTTCTTC. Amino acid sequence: CASSPSSGTSALLGQFF.

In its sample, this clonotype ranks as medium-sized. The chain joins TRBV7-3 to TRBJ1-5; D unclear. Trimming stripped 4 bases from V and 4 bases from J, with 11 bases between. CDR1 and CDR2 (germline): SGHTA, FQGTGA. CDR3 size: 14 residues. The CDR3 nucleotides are TGTGCCAGCAGCTCCCCCTGGCGGAATCAGCCCCAGCATTTT. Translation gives CASSSPWRNQPQHF.

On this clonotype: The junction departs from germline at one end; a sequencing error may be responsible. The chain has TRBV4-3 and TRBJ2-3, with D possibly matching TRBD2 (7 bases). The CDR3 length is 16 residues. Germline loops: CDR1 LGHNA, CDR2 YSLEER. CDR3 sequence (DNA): TGCGCCAGCAGACAAGCCCCCTTTAGGGGGGGGGATACGCAGTATTTT. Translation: CASRQAPFRGGDTQYF.

CDR3 sequence reads: CASSLLGPSGYPYEQYF. CDR3 nucleotide sequence: TGTGCCAGCAGTTTACTAGGCCCTAGCGGTTATCCCTACGAGCAGTACTTC. The chain links TRBV6-2 or TRBV6-3 to TRBJ2-7; 7 bases agree with TRBD2. Germline V gene data show CDR1 as MNHEY and CDR2 as SVGEGT. The length of the CDR3 is 17 residues. V was pared by 4 bases and J by 2 bases, with 14 bases of the junction left unmatched.

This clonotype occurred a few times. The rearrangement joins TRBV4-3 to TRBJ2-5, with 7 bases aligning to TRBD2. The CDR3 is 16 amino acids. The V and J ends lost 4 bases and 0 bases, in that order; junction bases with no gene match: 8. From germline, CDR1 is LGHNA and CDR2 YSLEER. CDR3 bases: TGCGCCAGCAGCCGGGGAGGGAGCGGGGACCAAGAGACCCAGTACTTC. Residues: CASSRGGSGDQETQYF.

CDR3 sequence reads: CASSLAGSGDQPQHF. The CDR3 region has the DNA TGTGCCAGCAGCTTAGCGGGGTCAGGGGATCAGCCCCAGCATTTT. The chain has TRBV7-9 and TRBJ1-5; D perhaps matches TRBD1 (6 bases). This CDR3 has 15 amino acids. Trimming pared 0 bases from V and 5 bases from J, leaving 11 bases between. CDR1 is SEHNR, CDR2 FQNEAQ, per germline (reference sequence).